This TCR beta chain appears in the sequencing data of a study of radiation and T cells in renal cell carcinoma. Points on this clone: Antigen: not known.

The CDR3 has 14 amino acids. V was clipped by 1 base and J by 3 bases, with 10 bases between them. Looked up from germline, CDR1 is SEHNR and CDR2 is FQNEAQ (reference sequence). General observations from the study: Pretreatment tumor biopsies were lacking, so baseline clonotypes are unknown.

Assay: immunoSEQ multiplex PCR; the TCRdb copy retains only in-frame clones and omits some. The sample holds 70,000 to 95,000 clones, 70% to 85% seen once. Stated time point: baseline pretreatment blood. The treatment was: 15 Gy SBRT to primary tumor, nephrectomy 4 weeks later. The sequenced sample was blood, obtained from a patient whose treatment included radiotherapy and nephrectomy. This sequence joins TRBV7-9 and TRBJ2-7, with D unclear. The TCR was taken from a man aged 60 to 69 with renal cell carcinoma. The CDR3 nucleotides read TGTGCCAGCAGCTTAGATACACTGAGCTACGAGCAGTACTTC. Amino acids: CASSLDTLSYEQYF.